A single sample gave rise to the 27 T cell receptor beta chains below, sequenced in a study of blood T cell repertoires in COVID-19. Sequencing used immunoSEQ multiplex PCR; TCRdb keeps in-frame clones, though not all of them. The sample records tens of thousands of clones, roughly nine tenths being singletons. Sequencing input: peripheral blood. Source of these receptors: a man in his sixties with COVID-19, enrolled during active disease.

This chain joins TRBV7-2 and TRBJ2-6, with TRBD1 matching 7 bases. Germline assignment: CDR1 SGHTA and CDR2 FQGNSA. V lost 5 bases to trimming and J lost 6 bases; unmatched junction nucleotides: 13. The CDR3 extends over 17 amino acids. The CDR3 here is CASSPRGQPFSANVLTF. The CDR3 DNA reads TGTGCCAGCAGCCCACGGGGACAGCCTTTTTCGGCCAACGTCCTGACTTTC.

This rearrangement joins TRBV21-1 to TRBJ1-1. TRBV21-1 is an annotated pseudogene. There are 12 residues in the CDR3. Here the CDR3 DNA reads TGTGCCAGCAGCAAAAGTCGAAGCGAAGCTTTCTTT. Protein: CASSKSRSEAFF.

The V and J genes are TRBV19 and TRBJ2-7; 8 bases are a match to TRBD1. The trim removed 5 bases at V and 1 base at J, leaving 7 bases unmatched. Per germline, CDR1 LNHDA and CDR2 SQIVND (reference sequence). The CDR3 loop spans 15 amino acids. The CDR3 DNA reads TGTGCCAGTAGTGCTGGGACAGGATCTTCCTACGAGCAGTACTTC. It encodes CASSAGTGSSYEQYF.

CDR3 sequence reads: CASSYMAAHNSPLHF. The CDR3 nucleotides are TGTGCCAGCAGTTACATGGCGGCCCATAATTCACCCCTCCACTTT. The chain has TRBV6-5 and TRBJ1-6; D gene uncertain. Trimming took 2 bases from V and 5 from J, leaving 10 bases between them. The CDR3 length is 15 residues. Germline-derived CDR1 and CDR2 are MNHEY and SVGAGI.

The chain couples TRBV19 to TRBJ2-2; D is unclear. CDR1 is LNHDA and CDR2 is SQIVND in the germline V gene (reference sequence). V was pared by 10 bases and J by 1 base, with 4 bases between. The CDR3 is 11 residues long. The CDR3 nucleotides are TGTGCCACCCAGAACACCGGGGAGCTGTTTTTT. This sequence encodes CATQNTGELFF.

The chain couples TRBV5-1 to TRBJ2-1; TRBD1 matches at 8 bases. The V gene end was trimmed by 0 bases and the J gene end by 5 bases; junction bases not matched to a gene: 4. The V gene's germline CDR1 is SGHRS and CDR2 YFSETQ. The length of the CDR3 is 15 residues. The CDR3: CASSLGGTGHNEQFF. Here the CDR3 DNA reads TGCGCCAGCAGCTTGGGAGGGACAGGCCACAATGAGCAGTTCTTC. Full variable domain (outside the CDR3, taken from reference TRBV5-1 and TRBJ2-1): KAGVTQTPRYLIKTRGQQVTLSCSPISGHRSVSWYQQTPGQGLQFLFEYFSETQRNKGNFPGRFSGRQFSNSRSEMNVSTLELGDSALYLCASSLGGTGHNEQFFGPGTRLTVL.

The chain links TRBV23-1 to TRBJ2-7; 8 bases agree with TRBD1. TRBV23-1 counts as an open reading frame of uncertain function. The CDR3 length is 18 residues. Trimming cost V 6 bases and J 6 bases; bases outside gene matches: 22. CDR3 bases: TGCGCCAGCAGCATGGACAGGGCACCTTCCCACCCTATAATCGAGCAGTACTTC. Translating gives CASSMDRAPSHPIIEQYF.

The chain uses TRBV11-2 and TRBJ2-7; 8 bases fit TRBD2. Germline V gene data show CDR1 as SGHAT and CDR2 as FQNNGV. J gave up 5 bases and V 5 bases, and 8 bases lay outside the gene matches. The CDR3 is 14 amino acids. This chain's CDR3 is CASSRTSLIDEQYF. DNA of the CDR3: TGTGCCAGCAGCCGGACTAGCTTGATCGACGAGCAGTACTTC.

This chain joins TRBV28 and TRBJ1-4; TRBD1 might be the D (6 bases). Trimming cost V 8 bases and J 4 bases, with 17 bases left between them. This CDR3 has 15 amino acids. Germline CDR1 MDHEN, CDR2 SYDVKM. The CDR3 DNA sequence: TGTGCCAGCCAGTCGGGAGGGGGGGGTAATGAAAAACTGTTTTTT. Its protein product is CASQSGGGGNEKLFF.

In nucleotides, the CDR3 is TGTGCCTGGAGCGGACAGAGTACTAATCAGCCCCAGCATTTT. Translation: CAWSGQSTNQPQHF. The V and J genes are TRBV30 and TRBJ1-5; D perhaps matches TRBD1 (6 bases). Per germline, CDR1 GTSNPN and CDR2 SVGIG (reference sequence). This CDR3 spans 14 amino acids. The V end was cut by 3 bases, the J end by 4 bases, with 13 bases between.

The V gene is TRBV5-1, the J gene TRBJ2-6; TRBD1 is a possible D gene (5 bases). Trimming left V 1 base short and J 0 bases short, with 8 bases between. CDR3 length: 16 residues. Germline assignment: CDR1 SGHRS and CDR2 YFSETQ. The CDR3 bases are TGCGCCAGCAGCTTGAGACAGAGCTCTGGGGCCAACGTCCTGACTTTC. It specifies CASSLRQSSGANVLTF.

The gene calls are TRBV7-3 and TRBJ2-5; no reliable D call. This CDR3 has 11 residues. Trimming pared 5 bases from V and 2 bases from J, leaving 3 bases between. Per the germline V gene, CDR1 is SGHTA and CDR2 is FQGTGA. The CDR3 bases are TGTGCCAGCAGCCCACAAGAGACCCAGTACTTC. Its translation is CASSPQETQYF.

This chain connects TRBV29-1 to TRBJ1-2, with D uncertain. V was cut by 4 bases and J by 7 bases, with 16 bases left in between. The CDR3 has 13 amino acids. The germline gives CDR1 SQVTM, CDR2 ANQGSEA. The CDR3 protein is CSVVAGDIGGYTF. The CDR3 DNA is TGCAGCGTTGTCGCGGGAGACATAGGTGGCTACACCTTC. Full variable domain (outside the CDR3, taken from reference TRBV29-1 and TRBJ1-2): SAVISQKPSRDICQRGTSLTIQCQVDSQVTMMFWYRQQPGQSLTLIATANQGSEATYESGFVIDKFPISRPNLTFSTLTVSNMSPEDSSIYLCSVVAGDIGGYTFGSGTRLTVV.

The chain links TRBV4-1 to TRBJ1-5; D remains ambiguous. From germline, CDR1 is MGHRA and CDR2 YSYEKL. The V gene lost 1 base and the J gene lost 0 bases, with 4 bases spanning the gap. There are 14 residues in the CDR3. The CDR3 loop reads CASSQVNSNQPQHF. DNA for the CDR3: TGCGCCAGCAGCCAAGTAAATAGCAATCAGCCCCAGCATTTT.

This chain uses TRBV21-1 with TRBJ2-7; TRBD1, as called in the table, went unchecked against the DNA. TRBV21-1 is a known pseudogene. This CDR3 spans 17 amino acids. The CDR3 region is CASRQGGQPLHYYEQYF. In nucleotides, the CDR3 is TGTGCCAGCAGACAGGGCGGACAGCCGCTCCATTACTACGAGCAGTACTTC.

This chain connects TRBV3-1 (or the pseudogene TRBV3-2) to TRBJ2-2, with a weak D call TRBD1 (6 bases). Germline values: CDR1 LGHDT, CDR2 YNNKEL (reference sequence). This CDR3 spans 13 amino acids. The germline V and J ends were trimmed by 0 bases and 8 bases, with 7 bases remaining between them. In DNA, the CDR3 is TGTGCCAGCAGCCAAGACAGGGGAGGGGAGCTGTTTTTT. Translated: CASSQDRGGELFF.

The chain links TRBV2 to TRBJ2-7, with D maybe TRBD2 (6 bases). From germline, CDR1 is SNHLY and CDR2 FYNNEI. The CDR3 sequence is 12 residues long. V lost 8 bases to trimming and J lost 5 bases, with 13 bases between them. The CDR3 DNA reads TGTGCCAGCTGGGGCGGGAACGACGAGCAGTACTTC. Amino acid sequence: CASWGGNDEQYF.

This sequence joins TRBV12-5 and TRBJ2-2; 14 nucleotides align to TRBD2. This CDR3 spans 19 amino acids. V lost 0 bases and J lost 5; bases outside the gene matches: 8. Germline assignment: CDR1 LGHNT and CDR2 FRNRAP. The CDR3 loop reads CASGLVGVGLAGETGELFF. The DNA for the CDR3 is TGTGCTAGTGGTTTGGTAGGTGTGGGACTAGCGGGAGAAACCGGGGAGCTGTTTTTT.

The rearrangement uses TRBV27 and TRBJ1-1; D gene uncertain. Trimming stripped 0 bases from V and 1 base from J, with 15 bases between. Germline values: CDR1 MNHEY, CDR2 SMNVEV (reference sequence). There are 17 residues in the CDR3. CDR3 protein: CASSLSRAVVGNTEAFF. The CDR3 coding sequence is TGTGCCAGCAGTTTATCGCGGGCCGTTGTTGGGAACACTGAAGCTTTCTTT.

CDR3 residues: CASSLVGPYEQYF. CDR3 bases: TGTGCCAGCAGCTTAGTCGGTCCCTACGAGCAGTACTTC. V is TRBV7-2 and J is TRBJ2-7; no definite D call. The CDR3 consists of 13 residues. Germline loops: CDR1 SGHTA, CDR2 FQGNSA. Trimming removed 1 base at V and 2 bases at J, with 6 bases between.

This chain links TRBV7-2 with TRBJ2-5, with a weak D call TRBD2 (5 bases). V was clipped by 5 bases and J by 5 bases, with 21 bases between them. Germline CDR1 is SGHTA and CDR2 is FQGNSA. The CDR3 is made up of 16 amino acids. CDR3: CASSPNRFETGETQYF. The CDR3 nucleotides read TGTGCCAGCAGCCCGAACCGGTTCGAGACGGGGGAGACCCAGTACTTC.

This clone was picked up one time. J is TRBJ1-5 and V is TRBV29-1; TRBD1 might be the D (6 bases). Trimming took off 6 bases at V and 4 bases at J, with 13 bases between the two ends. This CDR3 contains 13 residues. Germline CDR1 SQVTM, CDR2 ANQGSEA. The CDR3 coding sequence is TGCAGCGTCCGGGACAACTGGAATCAGCCCCAGCATTTT. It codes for CSVRDNWNQPQHF.

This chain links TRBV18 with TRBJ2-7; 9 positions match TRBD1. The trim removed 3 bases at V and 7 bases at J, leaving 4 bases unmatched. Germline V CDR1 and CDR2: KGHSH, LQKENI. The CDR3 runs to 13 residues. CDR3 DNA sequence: TGTGCCAGCTCACCTGGACAGGGGCAAGAGCAGTACTTC. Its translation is CASSPGQGQEQYF.

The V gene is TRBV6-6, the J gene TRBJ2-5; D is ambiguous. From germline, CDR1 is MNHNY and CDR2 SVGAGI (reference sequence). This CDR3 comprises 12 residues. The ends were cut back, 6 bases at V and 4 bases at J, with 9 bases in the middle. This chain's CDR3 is CASSGEGETQYF. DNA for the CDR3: TGTGCCAGCAGCGGAGAAGGAGAGACCCAGTACTTC.

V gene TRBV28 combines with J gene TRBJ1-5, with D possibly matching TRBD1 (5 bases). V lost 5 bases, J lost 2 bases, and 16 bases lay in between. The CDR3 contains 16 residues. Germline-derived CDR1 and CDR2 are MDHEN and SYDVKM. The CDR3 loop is CASSPWGRGRNQPQHF. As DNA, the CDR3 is TGTGCCAGCAGTCCCTGGGGTAGGGGCCGCAATCAGCCCCAGCATTTT.

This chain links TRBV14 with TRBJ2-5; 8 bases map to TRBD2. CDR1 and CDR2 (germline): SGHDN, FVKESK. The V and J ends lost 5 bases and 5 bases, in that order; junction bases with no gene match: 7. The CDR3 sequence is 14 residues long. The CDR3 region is CASSAGRGWETQYF. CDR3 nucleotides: TGTGCCAGCAGCGCCGGGAGGGGATGGGAGACCCAGTACTTC.

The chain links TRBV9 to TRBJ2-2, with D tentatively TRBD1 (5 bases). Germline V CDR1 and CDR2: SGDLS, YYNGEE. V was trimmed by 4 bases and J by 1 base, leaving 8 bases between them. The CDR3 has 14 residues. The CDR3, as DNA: TGTGCCAGCAGCATCACAGGGAACACCGGGGAGCTGTTTTTT. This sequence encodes CASSITGNTGELFF. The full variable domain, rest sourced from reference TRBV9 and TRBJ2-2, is DSGVTQTPKHLITATGQRVTLRCSPRSGDLSVYWYQQSLDQGLQFLIQYYNGEERAKGNILERFSAQQFPDLHSELNLSSLELGDSALYFCASSITGNTGELFFGEGSRLTVL.